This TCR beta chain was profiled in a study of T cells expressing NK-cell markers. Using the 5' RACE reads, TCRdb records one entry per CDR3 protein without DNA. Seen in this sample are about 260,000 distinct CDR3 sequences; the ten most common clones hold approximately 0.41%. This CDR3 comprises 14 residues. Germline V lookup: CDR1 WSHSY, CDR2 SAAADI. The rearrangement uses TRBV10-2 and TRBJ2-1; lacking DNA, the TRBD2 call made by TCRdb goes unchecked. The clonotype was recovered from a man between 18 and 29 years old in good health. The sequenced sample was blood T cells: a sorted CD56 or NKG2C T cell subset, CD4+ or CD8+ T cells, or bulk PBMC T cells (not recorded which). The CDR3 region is CASSERATYNEQFF.